A selection of T cell receptor beta chains follows, all from one sample in a study of blood T cell repertoires in COVID-19. Generated by immunoSEQ multiplex PCR, the TCRdb table keeps only in-frame clones and is missing some. The sample holds about 150,000 clones; 87% are singletons and the top ten take under 2.5%. The sequencing input was peripheral blood. These receptors all stem from a man between 45 and 60 years old with active COVID-19. Each CDR3 is given with its conserved first and last residue. Fields, in order: CDR3 length, clone size, V gene, J gene, D gene, CDR3 DNA, CDR3 protein. The D gene is left open where the match is weak. Only part of the rows carry a size: once, few, many, or a class if the clone is expanded.

13	-	TRBV29-1	TRBJ1-1	-	TGCAGCGACAACGATCCGGGGGACACTGAAGCTTTCTTT	CSDNDPGDTEAFF
15	-	TRBV6-2/TRBV6-3	TRBJ1-5	-	TGTGCCAGCAGCACCGGGTCTACTCGCAATCAGCCCCAGCATTTT	CASSTGSTRNQPQHF
13	-	TRBV7-9	TRBJ1-1	-	TGTGCCAGCAGCAAACAGGGAAACACTGAAGCTTTCTTT	CASSKQGNTEAFF
14	-	TRBV7-2	TRBJ1-5	-	TGTGCCAGCAGCCCAAAGGGGGGCAATCAGCCCCAGCATTTT	CASSPKGGNQPQHF
15	-	TRBV2	TRBJ2-1	TRBD2	TGTGCCAGCAGACTAGCGGGAGAATCCTACAATGAGCAGTTCTTC	CASRLAGESYNEQFF
16	-	TRBV7-2	TRBJ2-3	TRBD2	TGTGCCAGCAGCTCCAGGACTAGCGGAAGCACAGATACGCAGTATTTT	CASSSRTSGSTDTQYF
19	-	TRBV4-2	TRBJ1-3	TRBD1	TGTGCCAGCAGCCAAAGTCCGGGACAGGCCGACCACTCTGGAAACACCATATATTTT	CASSQSPGQADHSGNTIYF
17	-	TRBV5-1	TRBJ2-2	-	TGCGCCAGCAGCCTCGGGGGGACCGGGGGCTCTACCGGGGAGCTGTTTTTT	CASSLGGTGGSTGELFF
15	-	TRBV7-7	TRBJ2-5	TRBD2	TGTGCTAGCAGCCCGGGACTAGCGGGGTCTGAGACCCAGTACTTC	CASSPGLAGSETQYF
14	-	TRBV21-1	TRBJ1-6	-	TGTGCCAGCGAGGGACAGGGTGTCTGTTCACCCCTCCACTTT	CASEGQGVCSPLHF
12	-	TRBV7-9	TRBJ2-2	-	TGTGCGGTGTTAGGGGACACCGGGGAGCTGTTTTTT	CAVLGDTGELFF
13	once	TRBV7-2	TRBJ2-3	-	TGTGCCACTAGCGGCGGGGGCGCAGATACGCAGTATTTT	CATSGGGADTQYF
16	-	TRBV9	TRBJ2-1	TRBD1	TGTGCCAGCAGCGTAGACCCCGGGCGCAGGGGGAATGAGCAGTTCTTC	CASSVDPGRRGNEQFF
15	-	TRBV11-1	TRBJ2-5	TRBD2	TGTGCCAGCAGCTTAGCGGGGGGGTTTCAAGAGACCCAGTACTTC	CASSLAGGFQETQYF
17	-	TRBV11-3	TRBJ2-6	TRBD1	TGTGCCAGCAGCCCCGGGACAGGATCCTCTGGGGCCAACGTCCTGACTTTC	CASSPGTGSSGANVLTF
16	-	TRBV5-1	TRBJ1-2	TRBD1	TGCGCCAGCAGAGCCACAGGGGGATCCCCCTTCTATGGCTACACCTTC	CASRATGGSPFYGYTF
14	-	TRBV7-9	TRBJ1-5	-	TGTGCCAGCAGCTATACAGAACGCAATCAGCCCCAGCATTTT	CASSYTERNQPQHF
15	-	TRBV6-6	TRBJ1-1	-	TGTGCCAGCAGTACCCACGTGGTAGTTTACACTGAAGCTTTCTTT	CASSTHVVVYTEAFF
13	-	TRBV15	TRBJ1-1	-	TGTGCCACCAGCAGAGCAGTGAACACTGAAGCTTTCTTT	CATSRAVNTEAFF
18	-	TRBV3-1/TRBV3-2	TRBJ2-1	TRBD1	TGTGCCAGCAGCCAAGTCTTCGGTGGGGGACAGGGAGCCAATGAGCAGTTCTTC	CASSQVFGGGQGANEQFF
15	-	TRBV19	TRBJ2-3	TRBD1	TGTGCCAGTAGTTTAGGACAGGGGGGACGGGATACGCAGTATTTT	CASSLGQGGRDTQYF
13	-	TRBV6-5	TRBJ1-2	-	TGTGCCAGCAGTTTAAGACAGGTGGAGGGCTACACCTTC	CASSLRQVEGYTF
15	-	TRBV4-3	TRBJ1-5	-	TGCGCCAGCAGCCAAGATTCAAAAGATATGAGGCCCCAGCATTTT	CASSQDSKDMRPQHF
8	-	TRBV29-1	TRBJ1-1	-	TGCAGCGTTACGGGTGCTTTCTTT	CSVTGAFF
16	once	TRBV6-5	TRBJ2-1	TRBD2	TGTGCCAGCAGTTCGCCCGGGACTAGCGGTTACAATGAGCAGTTCTTC	CASSSPGTSGYNEQFF
12	-	TRBV6-5	TRBJ1-2	-	TGTGCCAGCAGACAGAAAAACTATGGCTACACCTTC	CASRQKNYGYTF
13	-	TRBV6-1	TRBJ2-7	-	TGTGCCAGCAGTGAATCCCCCGCCTACGAGCAGTACTTC	CASSESPAYEQYF
14	few	TRBV11-2	TRBJ1-4	-	TGTGCCAGCAGCAACGGGGGAAAAGGTGAAAAACTGTTTTTT	CASSNGGKGEKLFF